These 25 T cell receptor beta chains were all obtained from the same sample, sequenced in a study of blood T cell repertoires in COVID-19. Sequencing used immunoSEQ multiplex PCR; TCRdb keeps in-frame clones, though not all of them. Altogether approximately 260,000 clones are present, 70% to 90% being singletons, with the ten largest covering roughly 1.2%. Input material: PBMCs or T cells enriched from blood (not recorded which). The source of these receptors is a woman between 40 and 50 years old with acute COVID-19.

The chain employs TRBV6-5 and TRBJ1-3; D is ambiguous. The CDR3 totals 15 residues. Germline CDR1 and CDR2: MNHEY and SVGAGI. V dropped 1 base and J dropped 0 bases, with 7 bases sitting between them. The CDR3 here is CASSYLADSGNTIYF. CDR3 nucleotides: TGTGCCAGCAGTTACTTGGCAGACTCTGGAAACACCATATATTTT.

The chain combines TRBV18 with TRBJ1-1, with TRBD1 as a possible D gene (6 bases). Trimming took 1 base from V and 4 from J, leaving 10 bases between them. From germline, CDR1 is KGHSH and CDR2 LQKENI. The CDR3 is 14 residues long. The CDR3 DNA sequence: TGTGCCAGCTCACCACAGGGGGTCGGCACTGAAGCTTTCTTT. Translation: CASSPQGVGTEAFF.

V and J are TRBV19 and TRBJ2-3; D may be TRBD1 (6 bases). Germline values: CDR1 LNHDA, CDR2 SQIVND (reference sequence). The CDR3 extends over 13 amino acids. V was shortened by 6 bases and J by 0 bases, with 7 bases between the two germline ends. DNA of the CDR3: TGTGCCAGTAGCGACAGGAGCACAGATACGCAGTATTTT. It is translated as CASSDRSTDTQYF.

This clone came up a few times. The chain has TRBV7-3 and TRBJ2-3; TRBD2 might be the D (5 bases). The CDR3 spans 14 residues. V lost 1 base to trimming and J lost 2 bases, with 7 bases between them. Germline loops: CDR1 SGHTA, CDR2 FQGTGA. Here the CDR3 reads CASSLSGFTDTQYF. The CDR3, as DNA: TGTGCCAGCAGCTTAAGCGGGTTCACAGATACGCAGTATTTT. Supplemented by reference TRBV7-3 and TRBJ2-3, the full variable domain reads GAGVSQTPSNKVTEKGKYVELRCDPISGHTALYWYRQSLGQGPEFLIYFQGTGAADDSGLPNDRFFAVRPEGSVSTLKIQRTERGDSAVYLCASSLSGFTDTQYFGPGTRLTVL.

The rearrangement joins TRBV3-1 (or the pseudogene TRBV3-2) to TRBJ2-5; weak D call: TRBD2 (5 bases). Trimming shortened V by 4 bases and J by 10 bases, and 16 bases separated the two germline ends. CDR3 length: 13 residues. The germline gives CDR1 LGHDT, CDR2 YNNKEL (reference sequence). CDR3 in DNA: TGTGCCAGCAGCCTACGAGACTACAGTTACCAGTACTTC. Its translation: CASSLRDYSYQYF.

The chain uses TRBV15 and TRBJ1-2; 7 bases align to TRBD1. With V trimmed by 1 base and J by 7 bases, 9 bases remained unmatched. CDR3 length: 15 amino acids. Germline CDR1 and CDR2: LNHNV and YYDKDF (reference sequence). DNA for the CDR3: TGTGCCACCAGCAGAGTACTAGGGGGCGCCACTGGCTACACCTTC. Encoded protein: CATSRVLGGATGYTF.

The chain is built from TRBV28 and TRBJ2-7; tentatively, D is TRBD1 (6 bases). From germline, CDR1 is MDHEN and CDR2 SYDVKM. Trimming took off 7 bases at V and 0 bases at J, with 16 bases between the two ends. The CDR3 covers 15 residues. The CDR3 spells CASTQVQGYSYEQYF. CDR3 sequence (DNA): TGTGCCAGCACCCAGGTACAGGGTTACTCCTACGAGCAGTACTTC.

V is TRBV27 and J is TRBJ2-5, with TRBD2 matching 9 bases. This CDR3 has 18 residues. CDR1 is MNHEY, CDR2 SMNVEV, per germline (reference sequence). V lost 5 bases and J lost 4; bases outside the gene matches: 17. The CDR3 nucleotides are TGTGCCAGCAGTGCACTCGCGGGAGGGCCGTCGTTTTCAGAGACCCAGTACTTC. Translated, it gives CASSALAGGPSFSETQYF.

V and J are TRBV5-1 and TRBJ1-3; TRBD1 matches at 7 bases. Per germline, CDR1 SGHRS and CDR2 YFSETQ. The V gene end was trimmed by 0 bases and the J gene end by 0 bases; junction bases not matched to a gene: 9. This CDR3 spans 18 amino acids. CDR3 coding DNA: TGCGCCAGCAGCTTGGAGCCGACAGGGCCTAACTCTGGAAACACCATATATTTT. Translating gives CASSLEPTGPNSGNTIYF.

This clone occurred once. The rearrangement uses TRBV28 and TRBJ1-6, with TRBD1 identical over 8 bases. Losses at the gene ends were 10 bases for V and 5 bases for J; bases not matched to a gene: 7. The CDR3 contains 14 residues. Looked up from germline, CDR1 is MDHEN and CDR2 is SYDVKM. The DNA of the CDR3 is TGTGCCACCCGGACAGGGACGGATAATTCACCCCTCCACTTT. Its translation is CATRTGTDNSPLHF.

The chain links TRBV11-2 to TRBJ2-5, with TRBD1 matching over 7 bases. The V gene's germline CDR1 is SGHAT and CDR2 FQNNGV. The CDR3 contains 13 residues. V lost 6 bases and J lost 5; bases outside the gene matches: 6. CDR3 amino acids: CASRPQGFETQYF. The CDR3 DNA is TGTGCCAGCAGACCACAGGGGTTCGAGACCCAGTACTTC.

The chain recombines TRBV6-5 with TRBJ2-7; TRBD1 agrees at 7 bases. The CDR3 is 13 amino acids. V shed 5 bases, J shed 3 bases, and the junction held 4 bases outside the gene matches. Per germline, CDR1 MNHEY and CDR2 SVGAGI. CDR3 amino acids: CASSKQGNYEQYV. The DNA of the CDR3 is TGTGCCAGCAGTAAACAGGGGAACTACGAGCAGTACGTC.

This chain joins TRBV11-2 and TRBJ2-5; D gene ambiguous. Trimming removed 1 base at V and 4 bases at J, with 7 bases between. The CDR3 has 13 amino acids. Looked up from germline, CDR1 is SGHAT and CDR2 is FQNNGV. The CDR3 sequence: CASSLVLSETQYF. For the CDR3, the DNA is TGTGCCAGCAGCTTAGTCCTATCAGAGACCCAGTACTTC.

This clone was found a few times. The chain uses TRBV5-1 and TRBJ2-7; 12 bases fit TRBD2. Germline V lookup: CDR1 SGHRS, CDR2 YFSETQ. Trimming at V came to 4 bases and at J to 1 base, leaving 12 bases not matched to a gene. The CDR3 extends over 18 amino acids. The CDR3 DNA is TGCGCCAGCAGCCCACACGCATACACTAGCGGGAGGTCCTACGAGCAGTACTTC. Its protein is CASSPHAYTSGRSYEQYF.

This clone was counted a single time. This rearrangement joins TRBV18 to TRBJ2-6; TRBD1 might be the D (6 bases). Trimming left V 1 base short and J 1 base short, with 11 bases between. The CDR3 runs 17 residues. The V gene's germline CDR1 is KGHSH and CDR2 LQKENI. CDR3 DNA: TGTGCCAGCTCACCACTACTTCAGGGGTCTGGGGCCAACGTCCTGACTTTC. Translated, it gives CASSPLLQGSGANVLTF.

This chain joins TRBV21-1 and TRBJ2-1; the table's D call of TRBD1 was not tested on the DNA. TRBV21-1 is reported as a pseudogene. The CDR3 is 14 amino acids. The chain's CDR3 is CASSKAGAYNEQFF. CDR3 coding DNA: TGTGCCAGCAGCAAAGCGGGCGCTTACAATGAGCAGTTCTTC.

The rearrangement joins TRBV10-2 to TRBJ2-1; TRBD2 might be the D (5 bases). This CDR3 is built from 12 residues. Trimming removed 5 bases at V and 5 bases at J, with 7 bases between. The germline CDR1 and CDR2 sequences are WSHSY and SAAADI. This chain's CDR3 is CASSLGNNEQFF. The DNA for the CDR3 is TGCGCCAGCAGTCTCGGGAACAATGAGCAGTTCTTC.

V and J are TRBV10-3 and TRBJ2-7; TRBD2 matches at 11 bases. CDR3 length equals 15 residues. In germline, CDR1 is ENHRY, CDR2 SYGVKD. The V segment lost 3 bases and the J segment 2 bases; nucleotides outside the gene matches: 3. The CDR3 nucleotides are TGTGCCATCAGTGACGGGACTAGCGGTGCCTACGAGCAGTACGTC. Its translation: CAISDGTSGAYEQYV.

This clone showed up just once. The CDR3 loop is CASSSLHAGTGSEKLFF. The DNA for the CDR3 is TGTGCCAGCAGCTCGCTTCACGCCGGGACAGGGAGTGAAAAACTGTTTTTT. The rearrangement links TRBV7-9 to TRBJ1-4, with TRBD1 matching over 9 bases. The CDR3 extends over 17 amino acids. Germline V CDR1 and CDR2: SEHNR, FQNEAQ (reference sequence). Unmatched junction bases numbered 13, after V lost 4 bases and J lost 7 bases.

V is TRBV5-1 and J is TRBJ2-7; maybe TRBD1 (6 bases). The V end lost 0 bases, the J end lost 2 bases, and 9 bases lay between the germline ends. Germline CDR1 reads SGHRS; CDR2 reads YFSETQ. This CDR3 has 14 residues. The CDR3 region is CASSLVQGTYEQYF. The CDR3 DNA sequence: TGCGCCAGCAGCTTGGTTCAGGGGACCTACGAGCAGTACTTC.

This rearrangement joins TRBV24-1 to TRBJ1-2, with a tentative D call TRBD1 (6 bases). Trimming took off 5 bases at V and 8 bases at J, with 17 bases between the two ends. In germline, CDR1 is KGHDR, CDR2 SFDVKD. This CDR3 has 14 residues. CDR3 coding DNA: TGTGCCACCAGTGGGGGGCTCGCCGGAGGCGGCTACACCTTC. Protein product: CATSGGLAGGGYTF.

This clone has a count of ten or more. The chain carries TRBV10-2 and TRBJ2-7; 9 bases fit TRBD1. This CDR3 has 16 residues. J was trimmed by 2 bases and V by 6 bases; bases with no gene match: 11. Germline V gene lookup returns CDR1 WSHSY and CDR2 SAAADI. CDR3 sequence: CASSAGPGTGTYEQYF. CDR3 nucleotide sequence: TGCGCCAGCAGCGCCGGACCCGGGACAGGGACCTACGAGCAGTACTTC.

This chain uses TRBV19 with TRBJ2-1, with TRBD2 matching over 7 bases. The germline CDR1 and CDR2 sequences are LNHDA and SQIVND (reference sequence). The CDR3 is 15 amino acids. V lost 5 bases, J lost 6 bases, and 10 bases stayed unmatched. In DNA form, the CDR3 reads TGTGCCAGTAGTTCTAGCGGCCACAAGGGCAATGAGCAGTTCTTC. Its translation is CASSSSGHKGNEQFF.

The chain employs TRBV29-1 and TRBJ2-5, with 7 bases matching TRBD1. This CDR3 is built from 14 residues. V was pared by 6 bases and J by 6 bases, with 13 bases of the junction left unmatched. The germline V gene has CDR1 SQVTM and CDR2 ANQGSEA. In DNA, the CDR3 is TGCAGCGTCGGACAACAGGGGATGGTTAAGACCCAGTACTTC. Its translation: CSVGQQGMVKTQYF.

The V and J genes are TRBV7-9 and TRBJ1-1; TRBD1 agrees at 9 bases. This CDR3 is built from 15 residues. Germline V gene lookup returns CDR1 SEHNR and CDR2 FQNEAQ (reference sequence). V shed 7 bases, J shed 4 bases, and the junction held 10 bases outside the gene matches. DNA for the CDR3: TGTGCCAGCACCGGGACAGGGAGAGAGGGCACTGAAGCTTTCTTT. Its protein product is CASTGTGREGTEAFF.